These 5 T cell receptor beta chains were sequenced from one sample in a study of neurological immune-mediated disorders. TCRdb processed the 5' RACE reads anew with MiXCR; each CDR3 protein has one entry. The repertoire has approximately 38,000 distinct CDR3 sequences, roughly 2.5% of them found once; the top ten carry less than 2.5%. Sequences were obtained from PBMCs. Every receptor here comes from a man in his fifties with multiple sclerosis.

Ten or more counts support this clonotype. V and J are TRBV9 and TRBJ2-7, with D perhaps matching TRBD2 (7 bases). This CDR3 has 13 amino acids. CDR1 and CDR2 from the germline V gene are SGDLS and YYNGEE. V lost 4 bases to trimming and J lost 8 bases, with 16 bases between them. Here the CDR3 reads CASSPTTGGQQYF. The CDR3, as DNA: TGTGCCAGCAGCCCAACTACGGGGGGCCAGCAGTACTTC.

The sample holds many counts of this clonotype. The genes are TRBV6-5 and TRBJ2-2; D gene uncertain. Trimming took 1 base from V and 0 from J, leaving 3 bases between them. This CDR3 spans 14 amino acids. Germline V gene data show CDR1 as MNHEY and CDR2 as SVGAGI. The CDR3 spells CASSYFANTGELFF. The CDR3 nucleotides are TGTGCCAGCAGTTACTTCGCGAACACCGGGGAGCTGTTTTTT.

This clonotype appeared many times. This chain uses TRBV5-1 with TRBJ2-2, with D possibly TRBD1 on 6 matching bases. The CDR3 extends over 14 amino acids. Trimming shortened V by 0 bases and J by 6 bases, and 9 bases separated the two germline ends. Germline lookup yields CDR1 SGHRS and CDR2 YFSETQ. CDR3 DNA sequence: TGCGCCAGCAGCTTGGGCACAGGGTCCGGGGAGCTGTTTTTT. Translation: CASSLGTGSGELFF.

Many counts were recorded for this clonotype. Here the CDR3 DNA reads TGTGCCAGCAGCTTAGTTGGGGGCGACACCGGGGAGCTGTTTTTT. Amino acid sequence: CASSLVGGDTGELFF. The chain carries TRBV7-8 and TRBJ2-2, with a tentative D call TRBD1 (6 bases). The CDR3 consists of 15 residues. Trimming shortened V by 1 base and J by 3 bases, and 9 bases separated the two germline ends. Germline CDR1 reads SGHVS; CDR2 reads FQNEAQ.

This clonotype was seen ten or more times. The CDR3 here is CASSPMTSGVAETQYF. For the CDR3, the DNA is TGCGCCAGCAGCCCCATGACTAGCGGGGTTGCGGAGACCCAGTACTTC. V gene TRBV5-1 combines with J gene TRBJ2-5, with 11 bases lining up with TRBD2. The CDR3 consists of 16 residues. Germline V gene sequence: CDR1 SGHRS, CDR2 YFSETQ. V was pared by 4 bases and J by 5 bases, with 10 bases of the junction left unmatched.